The entry that follows covers one T cell receptor beta chain sequence. This record belongs to a study of cytomegalovirus exposure and HLA in healthy donors. PCR was performed using 60 Vbeta and 13 Jbeta primers. The assay was immunoSEQ multiplex PCR, and TCRdb's table has in-frame clones only and misses some. Here the sample spans approximately 130,000 clones, 77% being singletons. The V gene's germline CDR1 is KGHSH and CDR2 LQKENI. Trimming cost V 0 bases and J 1 base, with 8 bases left between them. The CDR3 runs 15 residues. The sequence was collected from a woman aged 40 to 50 in good health and CMV-seronegative. Sequencing was performed on PBMCs. The rearrangement links TRBV18 to TRBJ2-3; tentatively, D is TRBD1 (6 bases). The CDR3 DNA reads TGTGCCAGCTCACCACCGGGACAACGCACAGATACGCAGTATTTT. As protein: CASSPPGQRTDTQYF.